The T cell receptor beta chain under discussion was sequenced for a study of response to subunit inactivated influenza vaccine. The CDR3 is 14 residues long. V was cut by 10 bases and J by 0 bases, with 14 bases left in between. CDR1 SEHNR and CDR2 FQNEAQ come from the germline V gene (reference sequence). As to this clonotype: Its antigen remains unidentified.

Broader study findings: With each seasonal influenza vaccination, the authors suggested, few new T cells are recruited.

TCRdb re-analysed the RT-PCR reads in MiXCR, keeping a single row per CDR3 protein. This table has about 520,000 distinct CDR3 sequences, around 25% appearing once. The rearrangement uses TRBV7-9 and TRBJ2-3; D might be TRBD1 (6 bases). This receptor was taken from a man in his fifties or sixties who received an inactivated influenza vaccine. Sequences were derived from CD4+ T cells sorted from PBMCs, sampled less than 6 days after vaccination. The CDR3 DNA reads TGTGCCACGCCCCGTGGGGGCAGCACAGATACGCAGTATTTT. This codes for CATPRGGSTDTQYF.